Following are 18 T cell receptor beta chains from one sample sequenced in a study of identical twins. TCRdb reanalysed the 5' RACE reads using MiXCR and keeps one entry per CDR3 protein. The sample consists of 750,000 to 950,000 distinct CDR3 sequences, roughly an eighth of them appearing once. These data are also associated with another study on yellow fever vaccine responses in identical twins.

Sample: PBMCs. The receptor source for this set is a woman between 18 and 30 years old in good health.

This clonotype has only a few counts. The V and J genes are TRBV6-6 and TRBJ1-1; no definite D call. Germline lookup yields CDR1 MNHNY and CDR2 SVGAGI (reference sequence). Trimming shortened V by 6 bases and J by 7 bases, and 9 bases separated the two germline ends. The CDR3 spans 11 residues. In nucleotides, the CDR3 is TGTGCCAGCAGGGTGGAGGTTGAAGCTTTCTTT. The encoded protein is CASRVEVEAFF.

This clonotype showed up many times. CDR3: CASSPGLAALYEQYF. The CDR3 DNA sequence: TGTGCCAGCAGTCCTGGACTAGCGGCCCTATACGAGCAGTACTTC. The V call is TRBV2, the J call TRBJ2-7; 10 bases agree with TRBD2. CDR3 size: 15 residues. The V and J ends lost 5 bases and 4 bases, in that order; junction bases with no gene match: 8. Germline CDR1 and CDR2: SNHLY and FYNNEI.

Ten or more counts support this clonotype. The rearrangement joins TRBV25-1 to TRBJ1-1; TRBD1 matches 7 bases. CDR3 size: 14 residues. Per germline, CDR1 MGHDK and CDR2 SYGVNS. The V segment lost 8 bases and the J segment 3 bases; nucleotides outside the gene matches: 9. CDR3 DNA: TGTGCCAGCGCGTACAACAGGGGTGACACTGAAGCTTTCTTT. Amino acid sequence: CASAYNRGDTEAFF. The full variable domain, with the rest looked up from reference TRBV25-1 and TRBJ1-1, is EADIYQTPRYLVIGTGKKITLECSQTMGHDKMYWYQQDPGMELHLIHYSYGVNSTEKGDLSSESTVSRIRTEHFPLTLESARPSHTSQYLCASAYNRGDTEAFFGQGTRLTVV.

This clonotype came up many times. CDR3 in amino acids: CASSQGGRSNEQFF. The CDR3 DNA sequence: TGTGCCAGCAGCCAAGGGGGGAGGAGCAATGAGCAGTTCTTC. V usage is TRBV3-1 and J usage is TRBJ2-1, with a tentative D call TRBD2 (6 bases). CDR3 size: 14 residues. Trimming shortened V by 1 base and J by 6 bases, and 10 bases separated the two germline ends. CDR1 is LGHDT and CDR2 is YNNKEL in the germline V gene (reference sequence).

In the case of this clonotype: This sequence may be a read error, since a much larger clone differs from it by one base. The chain couples TRBV6-4 to TRBJ2-2, with TRBD2 matching 7 bases. This CDR3 spans 15 amino acids. CDR1 MRHNA and CDR2 SNTAGT come from the germline V gene. The CDR3 DNA reads as TGTGCCAGCAGTGAGGGCGGGGGTCGGACCGAGGAGCTGTTTTTT. Translation: CASSEGGGRTEELFF.

The V and J genes are TRBV11-2 and TRBJ2-3; TRBD2 matches 9 bases. The germline CDR1 and CDR2 sequences are SGHAT and FQNNGV. The CDR3 contains 18 residues. Unmatched junction bases numbered 15, after V lost 3 bases and J lost 5 bases. DNA for the CDR3: TGTGCCAGCAGCTTGTTCCCAAAAGCGGGAGGTCTCGGAGATACGCAGTATTTT. Its protein product is CASSLFPKAGGLGDTQYF.

This clonotype was detected a few times. The J gene is TRBJ2-3, the V gene TRBV7-9; 13 bases are shared with TRBD2. Trimming removed 5 bases from V and 2 bases from J; junction bases left unmatched: 7. CDR1 is SEHNR and CDR2 is FQNEAQ in the germline V gene (reference sequence). The CDR3 sequence is 17 residues long. The CDR3 loop is CASSPRLAGGITDTQYF. As DNA, the CDR3 is TGTGCCAGCAGCCCCCGACTAGCGGGGGGCATCACAGATACGCAGTATTTT.

The chain combines TRBV2 with TRBJ2-3; the D gene is possibly TRBD2 (7 bases). The length of the CDR3 is 14 residues. Germline lookup yields CDR1 SNHLY and CDR2 FYNNEI. V was clipped by 7 bases and J by 4 bases, with 15 bases between them. CDR3 sequence reads: CASTRRGGADTQYF. CDR3 in DNA: TGTGCCAGCACCCGGAGGGGGGGTGCAGATACGCAGTATTTT.

This clonotype was counted between two and nine times. The V call is TRBV7-9, the J call TRBJ1-5; D is undetermined. Germline CDR1 is SEHNR and CDR2 is FQNEAQ (reference sequence). The CDR3 extends over 14 amino acids. Trimming stripped 6 bases from V and 3 bases from J, with 12 bases between. The CDR3 here is CASSSQHLNQPQHF. CDR3 bases: TGTGCCAGCAGTTCCCAGCACCTCAATCAGCCCCAGCATTTT.

The chain recombines TRBV28 with TRBJ2-7, with D unresolved. V was trimmed by 4 bases and J by 9 bases, leaving 19 bases between them. Germline V CDR1 and CDR2: MDHEN, SYDVKM. This CDR3 comprises 14 residues. CDR3 protein: CASSYGRSSWVQYF. CDR3 nucleotides: TGTGCCAGCAGTTATGGCCGGTCCTCCTGGGTGCAGTACTTC. Full variable domain (remainder filled in from reference TRBV28 and TRBJ2-7): DVKVTQSSRYLVKRTGEKVFLECVQDMDHENMFWYRQDPGLGLRLIYFSYDVKMKEKGDIPEGYSVSREKKERFSLILESASTNQTSMYLCASSYGRSSWVQYFGPGTRLTVT.

The chain's CDR3 is CASSLQNSGEQYF. CDR3 in DNA: TGTGCCAGCAGCTTACAGAATAGTGGGGAGCAGTACTTC. The chain recombines TRBV5-8 with TRBJ2-7; D call uncertain. CDR3 size: 13 residues. Germline lookup yields CDR1 SGHTS and CDR2 YDEGEE. V was cut by 2 bases and J by 7 bases, with 13 bases left in between. The variable domain in full, completed from reference TRBV5-8 and TRBJ2-7, reads EAGVTQSPTHLIKTRGQQATLRCSPISGHTSVYWYQQALGLGLQFLLWYDEGEERNRGNFPPRFSGRQFPNYSSELNVNALELEDSALYLCASSLQNSGEQYFGPGTRLTVT.

This clonotype was seen a handful of times. This chain joins TRBV24-1 and TRBJ2-5; a weak D match, TRBD1 (5 bases). This CDR3 has 14 amino acids. Germline values: CDR1 KGHDR, CDR2 SFDVKD. With 0 bases removed from V and 3 bases from J, the gap between germline ends came to 7 bases. CDR3 loop: CATSDLSREETQYF. The CDR3 region has the DNA TGTGCCACCAGTGATTTGTCCAGGGAAGAGACCCAGTACTTC.

This clonotype was seen more than once but under ten times. V usage is TRBV19 and J usage is TRBJ2-7, with 13 bases fitting TRBD2. Per the germline V gene, CDR1 is LNHDA and CDR2 is SQIVND (reference sequence). Unmatched junction bases numbered 2, after V lost 4 bases and J lost 2 bases. The CDR3 has 15 amino acids. CDR3 bases: TGTGCCAGTAGTAAGGGGACTAGCGGGGCCTACGAGCAGTACTTC. Its protein product is CASSKGTSGAYEQYF.

This clonotype was counted ten times or more. The V call is TRBV5-1, the J call TRBJ2-7; 12 bases fit TRBD2. Germline trimming cut 5 bases from V and 6 bases from J; bases unmatched to any gene: 9. The germline V gene has CDR1 SGHRS and CDR2 YFSETQ. The length of the CDR3 is 15 residues. This CDR3 reads CASSPRLAGVREQYF. CDR3 coding DNA: TGCGCCAGCAGTCCTAGACTAGCGGGAGTACGCGAGCAGTACTTC.

This clonotype was counted between two and nine times. J is TRBJ2-5 and V is TRBV12-3 or TRBV12-4; no firm D call. V was shortened by 6 bases and J by 5 bases, with 13 bases between the two germline ends. The CDR3 extends over 13 amino acids. CDR3 nucleotide sequence: TGTGCCAGCAGCCACGACACTCTGGAGACCCAGTACTTC. Translated: CASSHDTLETQYF.

This clonotype turned up a few times. The V gene is TRBV20-1, the J gene TRBJ2-3; TRBD2 matches at 8 bases. The CDR3 has 15 residues. V shed 5 bases and J 2 bases; nucleotides not matched to a gene: 9. CDR1 and CDR2 (germline): DFQATT, SNEGSKA (reference sequence). CDR3 amino acids: CSAYYSGGLTDTQYF. CDR3 DNA sequence: TGCAGTGCTTACTACAGCGGGGGCCTCACAGATACGCAGTATTTT.

The CDR3 loop reads CATQNGSSPLHF. CDR3 nucleotides: TGTGCCACCCAGAATGGGTCTTCACCCCTCCACTTT. The V gene is TRBV10-3, the J gene TRBJ1-6; D ambiguous. The CDR3 covers 12 residues. With 10 bases removed from V and 9 bases from J, the gap between germline ends came to 13 bases. Germline lookup yields CDR1 ENHRY and CDR2 SYGVKD.

This chain links TRBV18 with TRBJ2-1; TRBD2 matches 8 bases. Germline V gene data show CDR1 as KGHSH and CDR2 as LQKENI. CDR3 length equals 20 residues. V gave up 3 bases and J gave up 3 bases; unmatched junction bases: 19. The CDR3 bases are TGTGCCAGCTCACCGACGGGGCAAGGCCCCGGGACTAGTTACTACAATGAGCAGTTCTTC. It specifies CASSPTGQGPGTSYYNEQFF.